A single TCR beta chain is shown here with its context. This entry is derived from a study of T cell responses to AZD1222 COVID-19 vaccine. This CDR3 is built from 16 residues. Trimming removed 2 bases at V and 1 base at J, with 11 bases between. From germline, CDR1 is SGHAT and CDR2 FQNNGV. Produced via immunoSEQ multiplex PCR; TCRdb's table is partial and in-frame only. Its listing shows some 150,000 clones. The chain recombines TRBV11-2 with TRBJ2-2; D call uncertain. The sequence was obtained from an adult in good health. The sequenced material came from peripheral blood. The CDR3 bases are TGTGCCAGCAGCTTACCGTGGGCAGGGAACACCGGGGAGCTGTTTTTT. Its protein product is CASSLPWAGNTGELFF.